Listed below are T cell receptor beta chains from one sample, sequenced in a study of vaccination effects on CD4 cells after COVID-19. For these receptors, no antigen is known. Clones were read by immunoSEQ multiplex PCR, and TCRdb kept only the in-frame ones, dropping some. The sample comprises around 45,000 clones, around 77% of which are singletons, and roughly 10% rests with the top ten. Specimen: CD4+ T cells from PBMCs cultured with SARS-CoV-2 spike peptides, collected before COVID-19 vaccination. All receptors come from a human donor who received a COVID-19 vaccine. Each CDR3 is given with its conserved first and last residue. The D gene is left open where the match is weak. Clone size appears in some rows only: once, few, many, or a class for an expanded clone.

j_call clone_size v_call d_call cdr3_aa cdr3_nt
TRBJ1-1 . TRBV5-8 . CASPGHQRNTEAFF TGTGCCTCGCCAGGGCATCAAAGGAACACTGAAGCTTTCTTT
TRBJ1-6 . TRBV18 . CASSQGTGGGNSPLHF TGTGCCAGCTCACAAGGGACGGGAGGAGGTAATTCACCCCTCCACTTT
TRBJ2-1 . TRBV7-2 . CASSAEQGIYNEQFF TGTGCCAGCAGCGCGGAACAGGGTATCTACAATGAGCAGTTCTTC
TRBJ1-5 . TRBV6-4 . CASSWGQNQPQHF TGTGCCAGCAGTTGGGGTCAAAATCAGCCCCAGCATTTT
TRBJ1-2 . TRBV18 TRBD1 CASSLPGQGDYGYTF TGTGCCAGCTCACTTCCGGGACAGGGAGACTATGGCTACACCTTC
TRBJ1-2 few TRBV29-1 TRBD1 CSGRQGESGYTF TGCAGCGGGAGACAGGGGGAAAGTGGCTACACCTTC
TRBJ2-5 . TRBV11-3 TRBD1 CASSLIRDRDEETQYF TGTGCCAGCAGCCTAATCCGGGACAGGGACGAAGAGACCCAGTACTTC
TRBJ2-5 . TRBV6-2/TRBV6-3 . CASSYSFPARETQYF TGTGCCAGCAGTTACTCGTTTCCCGCCCGGGAGACCCAGTACTTC
TRBJ1-1 . TRBV24-1 . CATSESGLGRTEAFF TGTGCCACCAGTGAGTCGGGCTTAGGGAGAACTGAAGCTTTCTTT
TRBJ1-6 . TRBV6-5 . CASSYPHSGRDSPLHF TGTGCCAGCAGTTACCCCCACAGCGGACGGGATTCACCCCTCCACTTT
TRBJ1-5 . TRBV18 . CASSPRGSQPQHF TGTGCCAGCTCACCACGGGGTTCTCAGCCCCAGCATTTT
TRBJ1-3 . TRBV9 . CASSVDEGNTIYF TGTGCCAGCAGCGTAGATGAGGGAAACACCATATATTTT
TRBJ1-6 . TRBV2 TRBD1 CASSVRDRNSPLHF TGTGCCAGCAGTGTGAGGGACAGAAATTCACCCCTCCACTTT
TRBJ1-1 . TRBV6-5 . CASNLGGSNRAEAFF TGTGCCAGCAACTTGGGCGGGTCCAATAGGGCTGAAGCTTTCTTT
TRBJ2-1 . TRBV4-1 TRBD1 CASSRDRPEGQFF TGCGCCAGCAGCCGGGACAGGCCGGAGGGGCAGTTCTTC
TRBJ1-6 . TRBV19 . CASKIHGYNSPLHF TGTGCCAGTAAGATACACGGGTATAATTCACCCCTCCACTTT
TRBJ2-1 . TRBV6-4 . CASSPGHPNEQFF TGTGCCAGCAGCCCCGGGCATCCAAATGAGCAGTTCTTC
TRBJ2-5 once TRBV5-8 . CASSRPGLGDETQYF TGTGCCAGCAGCCGACCGGGACTCGGCGACGAGACCCAGTACTTC
TRBJ2-1 . TRBV5-1 . CASSRGLGGGDEQFF TGCGCCAGCTCCCGAGGTCTGGGGGGAGGCGATGAGCAGTTCTTC
TRBJ2-5 . TRBV12-3/TRBV12-4 TRBD1 CASGHRGRETQYF TGTGCCAGCGGGCACAGGGGGCGGGAGACCCAGTACTTC
TRBJ2-1 . TRBV12-3/TRBV12-4 . CASSSLRGQFF TGTGCCAGCAGCTCCCTTAGGGGGCAGTTCTTC